This T cell receptor (beta chain) was retrieved from a study of cytomegalovirus exposure and HLA in healthy donors. PCR amplification relied on 60 Vbeta primers (plus 13 Jbeta primers). The authors' processing: About 88 million unique TCR beta chains, roughly 11 million of them shared, were counted by a later analysis. Assay used: immunoSEQ multiplex PCR; TCRdb lists only in-frame clones, some missing. The D gene and trimming were derived from the DNA, and the V and J assignments and clone size from that table. Its table records under 150,000 clones. Trimming cost V 5 bases and J 5 bases; bases outside gene matches: 9. Looked up from germline, CDR1 is MDHEN and CDR2 is SYDVKM. The CDR3 has 15 amino acids.

The clonotype was recovered from a woman aged 40 to 50 in good health and CMV-seronegative. The chain employs TRBV28 and TRBJ1-2, with 9 positions matching TRBD1. Sequencing was carried out using PBMCs. The CDR3 spells CASSTPGQGNYGYTF. CDR3 DNA sequence: TGTGCCAGCAGTACGCCGGGACAGGGTAATTATGGCTACACCTTC.